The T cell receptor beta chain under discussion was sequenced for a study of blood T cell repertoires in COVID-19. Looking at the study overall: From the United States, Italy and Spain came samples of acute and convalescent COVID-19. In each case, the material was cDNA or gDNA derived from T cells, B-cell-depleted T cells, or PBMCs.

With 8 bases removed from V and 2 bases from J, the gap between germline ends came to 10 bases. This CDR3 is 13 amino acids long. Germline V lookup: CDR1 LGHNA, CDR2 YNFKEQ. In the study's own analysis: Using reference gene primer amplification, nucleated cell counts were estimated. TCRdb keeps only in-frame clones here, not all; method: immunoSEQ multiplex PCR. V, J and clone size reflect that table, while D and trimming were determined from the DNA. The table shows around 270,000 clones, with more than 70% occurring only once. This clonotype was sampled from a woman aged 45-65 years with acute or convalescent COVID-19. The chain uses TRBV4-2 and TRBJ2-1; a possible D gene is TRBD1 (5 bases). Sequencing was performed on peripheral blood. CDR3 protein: CASRLGAYNEQFF. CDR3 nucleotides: TGTGCCAGCCGCCTAGGGGCCTACAATGAGCAGTTCTTC.